The clone carrying this T cell receptor (beta chain) was recorded a few times. Antigen specificity is unknown. TCR beta libraries were built with iRepertoire HTBI primers and Arm-PCR of CDR3 regions. One entry per CDR3 protein results from TCRdb running MiXCR on the multiplex PCR reads. The data show around 500,000 distinct CDR3 sequences, around 16% seen once. The trim removed 7 bases at V and 5 bases at J, leaving 12 bases unmatched. This CDR3 spans 15 amino acids. Germline V gene sequence: CDR1 SNHLY, CDR2 FYNNEI. Time point in this sample: newly diagnosed GD, antithyroid drugs for less than 3 months. Generation of the TCR library employed RNA extracted from PBMCs. This record comes from a study of regulatory T cells in long-lasting Graves disease. Whole-study results and caveats: The TCR repertoire of persistent Graves' patients was less diverse than that of newly diagnosed ones. No thyroid tissue was studied; the work used peripheral blood only.

These sequences were also reported in another study, on T cells in Graves' hyperthyroidism and ophthalmopathy. That publication notes: Reasons for excluding patients were uncontrolled infection, other autoimmune disease, pregnancy or lactation. Stable hyperthyroidism was told apart from ophthalmopathy by a model built on 13 V-J features.

The chain links TRBV2 to TRBJ1-2; 8 nucleotides align to TRBD1. The input for sequencing was peripheral blood mononuclear cells (PBMCs), taken at new diagnosis, from a patient treated with antithyroid drugs. This TCR was recovered from a woman between 40 and 65 years old with Graves disease. CDR3 coding DNA: TGTGCCAGCAACCCCCGGACAGGGCTTCCTTATGGCTACACCTTC. This translates into CASNPRTGLPYGYTF. Full variable domain (outside the CDR3, taken from reference TRBV2 and TRBJ1-2): EPEVTQTPSHQVTQMGQEVILRCVPISNHLYFYWYRQILGQKVEFLVSFYNNEISEKSEIFDDQFSVERPDGSNFTLKIRSTKLEDSAMYFCASNPRTGLPYGYTFGSGTRLTVV.